This record concerns one T cell receptor beta chain sequence. Its specificity is not known. These data come from a study of shared clonotypes between healthy human individuals. Study overall: Per donor, CD8 memory used one plate, CD8 naive used two, CD4 memory used three and CD4 naive used three.

Study-level findings and limits: Generation probability values for non-shared clonotypes were lower than those for clonotypes shared by all four donors.

Only in-frame clones appear in the TCRdb table, and some are missing; sequencing was by immunoSEQ multiplex PCR. The sample records some 1.1 million clones, 70% to 85% being singletons. The receptor was isolated from a young man in good health. Some clones in this sample may be carry-over from other donors' samples. Sequenced: memory CD4+ T cells from PBMCs. This sample's subset: CD45RA-negative fraction.

CDR3: CASSGPDRGKGYTF. CDR3 nucleotides: TGTGCCAGCAGCGGACCGGACAGGGGAAAAGGCTACACCTTC. The chain couples TRBV25-1 to TRBJ1-2; 9 nucleotides agree with TRBD1. Per germline, CDR1 MGHDK and CDR2 SYGVNS. With V trimmed by 6 bases and J by 8 bases, 10 bases remained unmatched. There are 14 residues in the CDR3.